The clone carrying this TCR beta chain was observed many times. As yet, its antigen is unknown. The hyperthyroidism was newly diagnosed and had lasted under 2 months; the patients were aged 18 to 65. Diagnoses used clinical symptoms, serum thyroxine and TRAb, thyroid ultrasound and orbital computed tomography. These data belong to a study of T cells in Graves' hyperthyroidism and ophthalmopathy. The study's findings and limits: Before onset, by a median of approximately 5.9 months, the model predicted ophthalmopathy.

Researchers amplified the TCR beta CDR3 regions from RNA transcripts. TCR CDR3 underwent first-round RT-PCR with the HTBI primer set. TCRdb used MiXCR to reprocess the multiplex PCR reads, holding one entry per CDR3 protein. This sample has about 610,000 distinct CDR3 sequences; 35% to 55% occur once, and the top ten carry about 8.3%. What was sequenced was peripheral blood or thyroid tissue (not recorded which). The TCR was taken from a woman under 30 with Graves' hyperthyroidism.

The CDR3 nucleotides read TGTGCCAGCAGTGAGGTTGGGACTAGCAATCAGCCCCAGCATTTT. Its protein is CASSEVGTSNQPQHF. The chain recombines TRBV6-1 with TRBJ1-5, with a possible D match to TRBD1 (5 bases). Trimming cost V 3 bases and J 0 bases, with 9 bases left between them. Per the germline V gene, CDR1 is MNHNS and CDR2 is SASEGT. The CDR3 spans 15 residues.